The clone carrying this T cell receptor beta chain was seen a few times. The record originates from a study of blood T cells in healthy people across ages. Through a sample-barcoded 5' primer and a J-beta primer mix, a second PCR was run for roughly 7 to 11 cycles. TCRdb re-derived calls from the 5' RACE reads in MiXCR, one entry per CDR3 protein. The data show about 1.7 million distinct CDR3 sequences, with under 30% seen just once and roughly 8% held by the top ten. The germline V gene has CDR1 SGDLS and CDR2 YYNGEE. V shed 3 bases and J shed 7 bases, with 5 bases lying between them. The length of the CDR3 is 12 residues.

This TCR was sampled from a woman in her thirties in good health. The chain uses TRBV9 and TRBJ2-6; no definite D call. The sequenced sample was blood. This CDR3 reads CASSALANVLTF. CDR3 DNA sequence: TGTGCCAGCAGCGCCTTAGCCAACGTCCTGACTTTC.